Included here is one T cell receptor (beta chain) sequence, with context. Its antigen is not yet known. No quality values exist for individual bases; no much larger clone is one base distant. This sample stems from a study of beta chain features in type 1 diabetes (dated by TCRdb to the late 2010s). The study in broad terms: Mean age, gender distribution, total cell number and subset yield were not different between patients and healthy donors. Across all samples, 107,917,701 sorted cells were examined, and cell number per subset correlated strongly with RNA yield. In the study, recently diagnosed type 1 diabetes patients and matched healthy donors were compared on the TCRB repertoires of their sorted circulating CD4+ T cell subsets. Whereas all 28 donors provided naive and central memory subsets, regulatory and stem cell-like memory subsets were isolated from just 8 patients and about 8 healthy donors. Here is what the overall study found, with its caveats: Shorter templates might have been favored by PCR, but patient and control samples were amplified and corrected together, so both groups would have been affected equally by any skew. Because cDNA rather than genomic DNA was sequenced, highly expressing activated cells could have been over-represented, although no difference in activation and CD3 levels was found between groups. HLA sub-analyses involved small numbers of individuals, so any influence of HLA type on TCRB rearrangement remained unresolved. The naive, central memory and regulatory TCRB repertoires appeared to resemble one another more closely among patients than among healthy donors. A moderate but significant shortening of TCRB CDR3 length was observed in type 1 diabetes patients in all four CD4+ subsets. Fewer insertions and more nucleotide deletions at VDJ recombination sites were observed in patients with type 1 diabetes, implying thymic rearrangement abnormalities.

A single peripheral blood draw of about 116 mL on average was collected from each donor into heparinised tubes. Using a panel that included CD45RO, CCR7, CD25, CD127, CD95 and CD27, naive, central memory, regulatory and stem cell-like memory CD4+ T cells were sorted on a BD FACSAria II. Purity was above 95% for every sorted population. PBMCs were isolated right away by Lymphoprep density gradient centrifugation and were stained directly, without culture. To minimize batch effects, samples were stained and sorted in pairs, one healthy donor with one patient per experiment. All of the isolated RNA was reverse transcribed with the High Capacity cDNA Reverse Transcription Kit, so expressed TCRB transcripts were sequenced. Naive, central memory and regulatory T cell samples underwent deep immunoSEQ sequencing, averaging about 3.57 million total reads per sample. After sorted cells were lysed in RLT buffer, RNA was extracted with DNase-treated RNeasy Micro or Mini kits, with the choice depending on cell number. Each cell subset was processed on its own to prevent cross-contamination, while patient and healthy donor samples were processed together. Using the immunoSEQ multiplex PCR, TCRB sequences were amplified from cDNA into 87-bp fragments spanning the CDR3 region. Amplicons were sequenced on the Illumina HiSeq platform. In the paper's pipeline: Synthetic template baselines were used to correct PCR bias computationally, reads within Hamming distance 2 were collapsed, and singletons that could not be merged were discarded. Reads were aligned against IMGT to assign V, D and J genes, CDR3 length and insertions or deletions at six rearrangement sites. Within each subset, clonotype counts were normalized to the number of sorted cells before true diversity and Gini coefficients were calculated with the tcR R package. The overlap coefficient, calculated on TCRB nucleotide sequences, was used to quantify repertoire sharing. In its TCRdb copy, this immuneACCESS table keeps in-frame sequences only and misses some clones. Where compared with another copy, unresolved V genes explain less than half of these, and the others have no known cause. V, J and clone size were drawn from that table, and D and trimming were deduced from the DNA. The sample table shows under 55,000 clones, and approximately 45% are seen once. Of the sample, 1.4% falls within the top ten clones.

The source is a man younger than 40 with type 1 diabetes. The sample was Tregs from blood. What this sample's cell subset or site label stands for: regulatory CD4+ T cells.

The CDR3 amino acid sequence is: CASSPLLAGAHEQFF. In nucleotides, the sequence is TGTGCCAGCAGCCCCCTACTAGCGGGAGCCCATGAGCAGTTCTTC. Recombination joined TRBV11-2 with TRBJ2-1, and 11 bases in between align with TRBD2. The germline V end is reduced by 5 bases and the J end by 8 bases; junction bases left unmatched: 8. Spanning cysteine to phenylalanine, the CDR3 consists of 15 amino acids. The read is trimmed to its CDR3 DNA, 45 bases read in frame from base 1. Sequences SGHAT (CDR1) and FQNNGV (CDR2) are obtained from the germline V gene.